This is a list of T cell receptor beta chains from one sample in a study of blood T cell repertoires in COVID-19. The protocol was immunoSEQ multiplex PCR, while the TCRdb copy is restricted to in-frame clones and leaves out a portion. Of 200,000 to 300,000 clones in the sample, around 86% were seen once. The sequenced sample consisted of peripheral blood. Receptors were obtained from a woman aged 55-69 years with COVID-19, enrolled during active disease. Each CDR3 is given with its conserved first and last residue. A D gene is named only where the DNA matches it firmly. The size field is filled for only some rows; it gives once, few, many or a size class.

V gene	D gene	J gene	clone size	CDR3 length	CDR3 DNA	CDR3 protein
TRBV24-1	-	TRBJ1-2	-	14	TGTGCCACCAGTGAACCTGACAGGACCTATGGCTACACCTTC	CATSEPDRTYGYTF
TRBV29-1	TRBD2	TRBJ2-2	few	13	TGCAGCTCCAGGACTAGCGGGACCGGGGAGCTGTTTTTT	CSSRTSGTGELFF
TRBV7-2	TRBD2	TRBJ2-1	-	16	TGTGCCAGCAGCTCGGGGGGACTAGCGGGAGCCGATGAGCAGTTCTTC	CASSSGGLAGADEQFF
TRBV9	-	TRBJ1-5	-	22	TGTGCCAGCAGCGTAGCACTAAGAGTGGTACTTTGGGACCCGACGGGAGATCAGCCCCAGCATTTT	CASSVALRVVLWDPTGDQPQHF
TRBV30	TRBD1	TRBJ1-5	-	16	TGTGCCTGGAGCCTAAGGTCCGGGACAGGGAATCAGCCCCAGCATTTT	CAWSLRSGTGNQPQHF
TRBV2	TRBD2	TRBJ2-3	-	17	TGTGCCAGCAGTGCTTCAAGCGGGAGGGCCTTTCCAGATACGCAGTATTTT	CASSASSGRAFPDTQYF
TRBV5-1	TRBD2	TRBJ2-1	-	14	TGCGCCAGCAGCTTCGGGAGGACTTACAATGAGCAGTTCTTC	CASSFGRTYNEQFF
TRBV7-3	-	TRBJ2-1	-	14	TGTGCCAGCAGCAGCGGGTACTCCTACAATGAGCAGTTCTTC	CASSSGYSYNEQFF
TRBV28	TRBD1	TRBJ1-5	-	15	TGTGCCAGCAGTTCTGACAGGGTTGTTTATCAGCCCCAGCATTTT	CASSSDRVVYQPQHF
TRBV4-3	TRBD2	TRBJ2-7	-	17	TGCGCCAGCAGCCTCCGGACTAGCGGGGAGTGGGCTCTCGAGCAGTACTTC	CASSLRTSGEWALEQYF
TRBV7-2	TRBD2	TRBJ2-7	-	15	TGTGCCAGCAGCTATAGCGGGAGGAGCTCCTACGAGCAGTACTTC	CASSYSGRSSYEQYF
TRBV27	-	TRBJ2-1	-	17	TGTGCCAGCACCGTCCATGGCCGATGGTTTCCCTACAATGAGCAGTTCTTC	CASTVHGRWFPYNEQFF
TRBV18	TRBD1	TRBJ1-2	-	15	TGTGCCAGCTCGCCCGGGACAGAGAACCTCTATGGCTACACCTTC	CASSPGTENLYGYTF
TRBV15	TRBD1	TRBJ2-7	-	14	TGTGCCACCAGCAGAGGAGGGACAGGGATCGAGCAGTACTTC	CATSRGGTGIEQYF
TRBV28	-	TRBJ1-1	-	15	TGTGCCAGCAGTCCCCCACGGGGGGCGGGTCGTAGAGCTTTCTTT	CASSPPRGAGRRAFF
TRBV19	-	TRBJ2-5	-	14	TGTGCCAGTAGTATGTCTTACAGACGGGAGACCCAGTACTTC	CASSMSYRRETQYF
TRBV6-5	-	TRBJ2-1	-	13	TGTGCCAGCAGTCGAGCCTACCACAATGAGCAGTTCTTC	CASSRAYHNEQFF